These T cell receptor beta chains were read from a single sample in a study of blood T cell repertoires in COVID-19. Clones were read by immunoSEQ multiplex PCR, and TCRdb kept only the in-frame ones, dropping some. The sample carries more than 100,000 clones, approximately 81% recorded once. Sequencing used peripheral blood. The receptors were gathered from a woman in her sixties or seventies with active or convalescent COVID-19. The CDR3 runs from the conserved cysteine through the conserved F or W. The D gene is left open where the match is weak. Some rows have no size entry. The others give once, few or many, or a class for an expanded clone.

v_call	clone_size	d_call	cdr3_length	j_call	cdr3_aa	cdr3_nt
TRBV24-1	-	TRBD2	16	TRBJ2-1	CATSDRLAGVRNEQFF	TGTGCCACCAGTGATCGACTAGCGGGAGTTAGGAATGAGCAGTTCTTC
TRBV5-4	-	TRBD2	15	TRBJ2-1	CASSLLAGTYNEQFF	TGTGCCAGCAGCTTGCTAGCGGGGACCTACAATGAGCAGTTCTTC
TRBV19	-	-	15	TRBJ1-5	CASSPEQGPWEPQHF	TGTGCCAGTAGCCCCGAGCAGGGGCCGTGGGAGCCCCAGCATTTT
TRBV19	-	TRBD1	15	TRBJ1-3	CASSSQGATGNTIYF	TGTGCCAGTAGTTCCCAGGGGGCAACTGGAAACACCATATATTTT
TRBV27	-	-	14	TRBJ1-1	CASSLSGHEGKAFF	TGTGCCAGCAGTTTATCGGGTCACGAGGGAAAAGCTTTCTTT
TRBV4-1	-	TRBD2	17	TRBJ2-7	CASSQEAGAGRYYEQYF	TGCGCCAGCAGCCAAGAAGCGGGGGCCGGGAGATACTACGAGCAGTACTTC
TRBV30	-	TRBD2	17	TRBJ2-3	CAWKKRTSGRVTDTQYF	TGTGCCTGGAAGAAACGGACTAGCGGAAGAGTCACAGATACGCAGTATTTT
TRBV2	-	TRBD1	15	TRBJ1-5	CASSTPGQANQPQHF	TGTGCCAGCAGTACCCCGGGACAGGCCAATCAGCCCCAGCATTTT
TRBV2	-	-	13	TRBJ1-4	CASNSYPNEKLFF	TGTGCCAGCAACAGTTATCCTAATGAAAAACTGTTTTTT
TRBV4-3	-	-	15	TRBJ1-6	CASSPRTADNSPLHF	TGCGCCAGCAGCCCACGGACAGCGGATAATTCACCCCTCCACTTT
TRBV3-1/TRBV3-2	-	-	14	TRBJ2-1	CASSQGASRDEQFF	TGTGCCAGCAGCCAAGGGGCTAGCCGGGATGAGCAGTTCTTC
TRBV9	once	-	13	TRBJ2-3	CASSRGLADTQYF	TGTGCCAGCAGTAGGGGTCTAGCAGATACGCAGTATTTT
TRBV5-1	-	TRBD1	13	TRBJ1-1	CASSFTGVSEAFF	TGCGCCAGCAGCTTCACAGGGGTCTCTGAAGCTTTCTTT
TRBV11-2	-	-	12	TRBJ2-3	CASSPRGDTQYF	TGTGCCAGCAGCCCCCGGGGGGATACGCAGTATTTT
TRBV19	-	TRBD1	13	TRBJ1-2	CASSIGTGDGYTF	TGTGCCAGTAGTATAGGGACAGGGGATGGCTACACCTTC
TRBV10-3	-	TRBD1	14	TRBJ1-5	CAISERGGMGPQHF	TGTGCCATCAGTGAGAGAGGGGGCATGGGGCCCCAGCATTTT
TRBV7-2	-	-	14	TRBJ2-7	CASSLVRGNHEQYF	TGTGCCAGCAGCTTAGTCAGAGGGAATCACGAGCAGTACTTC
TRBV10-3	-	-	13	TRBJ1-3	CAIKGFSGNTIYF	TGTGCCATCAAGGGGTTCTCTGGAAACACCATATATTTT
TRBV11-2	few	TRBD1	19	TRBJ2-6	CASSPIPGQDTSGANVLTF	TGTGCCAGCAGCCCGATCCCGGGACAGGATACCTCTGGGGCCAACGTCCTGACTTTC
TRBV5-1	-	TRBD2	15	TRBJ2-2	CASSLVVAGNGELFF	TGCGCCAGCAGCTTGGTAGTAGCGGGAAACGGGGAGCTGTTTTTT
TRBV6-1	-	-	12	TRBJ1-1	CASSEGAGEAFF	TGTGCCAGCAGTGAAGGGGCAGGTGAAGCTTTCTTT
TRBV10-3	-	-	13	TRBJ1-2	CAISDPQSYGYTF	TGTGCCATCAGTGATCCCCAATCCTATGGCTACACCTTC
TRBV6-5	-	-	15	TRBJ2-5	CAGKEGGAWEETQYF	TGTGCCGGCAAAGAGGGCGGGGCCTGGGAGGAGACCCAGTACTTC
TRBV7-7	-	TRBD2	15	TRBJ2-5	CASSATSGGKETQYF	TGTGCTAGCAGCGCCACTAGCGGGGGAAAAGAGACCCAGTACTTC
TRBV9	-	-	15	TRBJ1-6	CASSPQGFYNSPLHF	TGTGCCAGTAGCCCTCAGGGATTTTATAATTCACCCCTCCACTTT
TRBV10-3	-	TRBD2	15	TRBJ2-3	CAISGGGTSTDTQYF	TGTGCCATCTCGGGAGGAGGGACTAGCACAGATACGCAGTATTTT
TRBV6-6	-	TRBD1	16	TRBJ1-2	CASRLGTGGVDYGYTF	TGTGCCAGCAGACTCGGGACAGGGGGCGTCGACTATGGCTACACCTTC
TRBV5-1	-	-	14	TRBJ1-4	CASSRSQGNEKLFF	TGCGCCAGCAGTCGTTCTCAGGGTAATGAAAAACTGTTTTTT
TRBV27	-	-	16	TRBJ1-4	CASSLSGDWPNEKLFF	TGTGCCAGCAGTTTATCCGGGGACTGGCCTAATGAAAAACTGTTTTTT
TRBV28	-	-	13	TRBJ1-2	CASSRTLAAGYTF	TGTGCCAGCAGTCGTACCCTCGCTGCGGGCTACACCTTC
TRBV18	-	-	16	TRBJ2-7	CASSPGQAQGPDEQYF	TGTGCCAGCTCACCCGGTCAAGCCCAGGGCCCTGACGAGCAGTACTTC
TRBV4-2	-	-	15	TRBJ1-1	CASSHLQTMNTEAFF	TGTGCCAGCAGCCATCTACAGACCATGAACACTGAAGCTTTCTTT
TRBV5-1	-	TRBD1	14	TRBJ1-2	CASSLTGTAYGYTF	TGCGCCAGCAGCTTGACCGGGACAGCCTATGGCTACACCTTC
TRBV10-3	-	TRBD1	16	TRBJ1-5	CAISEHRDRGGQPQHF	TGTGCCATCAGTGAGCACCGGGACAGGGGCGGTCAGCCCCAGCATTTT
TRBV19	once	-	14	TRBJ1-2	CASSIQGRLYGYTF	TGTGCCAGTAGTATACAGGGGCGACTCTATGGCTACACCTTC
TRBV9	-	-	12	TRBJ1-3	CASSSQLNTIYF	TGTGCCAGCAGCTCGCAACTGAACACCATATATTTT
TRBV5-5	few	TRBD2	15	TRBJ2-1	CASSLDSGSYNEQFF	TGTGCCAGCAGCTTGGATAGCGGGAGCTACAATGAGCAGTTCTTC
TRBV2	-	-	14	TRBJ2-7	CASSRTGVDYEQYF	TGTGCCAGCAGCCGCACAGGAGTTGATTACGAGCAGTACTTC
TRBV27	-	TRBD1	15	TRBJ1-6	CASSLWGQGNSPLHF	TGTGCCAGCAGTTTATGGGGACAGGGGAATTCACCCCTCCACTTT
TRBV30	few	-	14	TRBJ1-5	CAWSRPGSNQPQHF	TGTGCCTGGAGTAGGCCAGGGAGCAATCAGCCCCAGCATTTT
TRBV19	-	TRBD2	15	TRBJ2-1	CASSMSSGHHNEQFF	TGTGCCAGTAGTATGTCTAGCGGGCACCACAATGAGCAGTTCTTC
TRBV7-2	few	-	14	TRBJ2-7	CASSAGRGSYEQYF	TGTGCCAGCAGCGCCGGCCGGGGCTCCTACGAGCAGTACTTC
TRBV3-1/TRBV3-2	-	-	14	TRBJ1-2	CASSQDRLFYGYTF	TGTGCCAGCAGCCAAGATCGTCTCTTCTATGGCTACACCTTC
TRBV9	-	-	18	TRBJ1-6	CASSPDPPGSSFNSPLHF	TGTGCCAGCAGCCCCGACCCCCCAGGAAGTTCCTTTAATTCACCCCTCCACTTT